A selection of T cell receptor beta chains follows, all from one sample in a study of cytomegalovirus exposure and HLA in healthy donors. TCRdb's table, derived via immunoSEQ multiplex PCR, lists solely in-frame clones and lacks some. The sample holds 77,000 or so clones, around 80% seen once. Sample: PBMCs. The receptor set was obtained from a man between 70 and 80 years old in good health and CMV-seropositive. CDR3s include the opening cysteine and the closing phenylalanine or tryptophan. The D gene is left open where the match is weak. Clone sizes are given selectively: once, few, many, or a class where the clone is expanded.

cdr3_aa: CASSLRTSGRSDTQYF
cdr3_nt: TGTGCCAGCAGTTTAAGGACTAGCGGGAGATCAGATACGCAGTATTTT
clone_size: .
v_call: TRBV5-4
d_call: TRBD2
j_call: TRBJ2-3

cdr3_aa: CASTLGRGNNEQFF
cdr3_nt: TGTGCCAGCACCTTAGGAAGGGGGAACAATGAGCAGTTCTTC
clone_size: .
v_call: TRBV7-2
d_call: .
j_call: TRBJ2-1

cdr3_aa: CASSSDSSNTGELFF
cdr3_nt: TGTGCCAGCAGCTCCGACAGTTCGAACACCGGGGAGCTGTTTTTT
clone_size: few
v_call: TRBV7-2
d_call: .
j_call: TRBJ2-2

cdr3_aa: CASRNRGSSYNSPLHF
cdr3_nt: TGCGCCAGCAGAAACAGGGGTAGCTCCTATAATTCACCCCTCCACTTT
clone_size: once
v_call: TRBV10-1
d_call: TRBD1
j_call: TRBJ1-6

cdr3_aa: CATSSGQGGTEAFF
cdr3_nt: TGTGCCACCAGCAGTGGACAGGGGGGAACTGAAGCTTTCTTT
clone_size: .
v_call: TRBV15
d_call: TRBD1
j_call: TRBJ1-1

cdr3_aa: CASSIQNNYEQYF
cdr3_nt: TGTGCCAGTAGTATACAGAATAACTACGAGCAGTACTTC
clone_size: .
v_call: TRBV19
d_call: .
j_call: TRBJ2-7

cdr3_aa: CARSLEQGELGYGYTF
cdr3_nt: TGTGCCAGAAGCTTGGAACAGGGAGAGTTAGGGTATGGCTACACCTTC
clone_size: .
v_call: TRBV5-3
d_call: .
j_call: TRBJ1-2

cdr3_aa: CASSEMAGGYYNEQFF
cdr3_nt: TGCGCCAGCAGTGAGATGGCGGGGGGGTACTACAATGAGCAGTTCTTC
clone_size: once
v_call: TRBV10-1
d_call: TRBD2
j_call: TRBJ2-1

cdr3_aa: CASMGQISSDGYTF
cdr3_nt: TGCGCCAGCATGGGACAGATTTCATCGGATGGCTACACCTTC
clone_size: .
v_call: TRBV10-2
d_call: TRBD1
j_call: TRBJ1-2

cdr3_aa: CASSHPGRGGEQYF
cdr3_nt: TGTGCCAGCAGTCACCCGGGTCGTGGTGGCGAGCAGTACTTC
clone_size: .
v_call: TRBV7-6
d_call: .
j_call: TRBJ2-7

cdr3_aa: CASSEWQGIYEQYF
cdr3_nt: TGCGCCAGCAGTGAGTGGCAGGGGATTTACGAGCAGTACTTC
clone_size: .
v_call: TRBV10-1
d_call: .
j_call: TRBJ2-7

cdr3_aa: CASSPEMGAVDTQYF
cdr3_nt: TGTGCCAGCTCACCCGAGATGGGGGCCGTAGATACGCAGTATTTT
clone_size: .
v_call: TRBV18
d_call: .
j_call: TRBJ2-3

cdr3_aa: CAISESYRGSNQPQHF
cdr3_nt: TGTGCCATCAGTGAGTCCTACAGGGGTAGCAATCAGCCCCAGCATTTT
clone_size: few
v_call: TRBV10-3
d_call: TRBD1
j_call: TRBJ1-5

cdr3_aa: CASSFTYEQYF
cdr3_nt: TGTGCCAGCAGTTTCACCTACGAGCAGTACTTC
clone_size: .
v_call: TRBV2
d_call: .
j_call: TRBJ2-7

cdr3_aa: CASSAEAGGSPLHF
cdr3_nt: TGTGCCAGCAGCGCTGAGGCAGGGGGATCACCCCTCCACTTT
clone_size: .
v_call: TRBV7-3
d_call: TRBD1
j_call: TRBJ1-6

cdr3_aa: CASSTTSGGPVGGGELFF
cdr3_nt: TGCGCCAGCAGTACGACTAGCGGGGGGCCCGTAGGAGGCGGGGAGCTGTTTTTT
clone_size: .
v_call: TRBV10-1
d_call: TRBD2
j_call: TRBJ2-2

cdr3_aa: CASSFDRASGNYGYTF
cdr3_nt: TGCGCCAGCAGCTTTGACAGGGCAAGCGGGAACTATGGCTACACCTTC
clone_size: once
v_call: TRBV5-1
d_call: TRBD1
j_call: TRBJ1-2

cdr3_aa: CASSQDGTGRATEAFF
cdr3_nt: TGTGCCAGCAGCCAAGACGGTACAGGGAGGGCCACTGAAGCTTTCTTT
clone_size: .
v_call: TRBV14
d_call: .
j_call: TRBJ1-1

cdr3_aa: CASSPRRESEQFF
cdr3_nt: TGTGCCAGCTCACCTCGTAGGGAGAGTGAGCAGTTCTTC
clone_size: .
v_call: TRBV18
d_call: .
j_call: TRBJ2-1

cdr3_aa: CASSISGNPNENLFF
cdr3_nt: TGTGCCAGCAGTATATCAGGGAATCCTAATGAAAATCTGTTTTTT
clone_size: .
v_call: TRBV28
d_call: .
j_call: TRBJ1-4

cdr3_aa: CASRLAGLSYEQYF
cdr3_nt: TGTGCCAGCCGTCTCGCAGGCCTCTCCTACGAGCAGTACTTC
clone_size: .
v_call: TRBV5-6
d_call: .
j_call: TRBJ2-7

cdr3_aa: CASSPRSSGTPGELFF
cdr3_nt: TGTGCCAGCTCACCACGTTCCAGCGGGACACCCGGGGAGCTGTTTTTT
clone_size: once
v_call: TRBV18
d_call: .
j_call: TRBJ2-2

cdr3_aa: CASYGTGNEKLFF
cdr3_nt: TGTGCCAGCTACGGGACAGGGAACGAAAAACTGTTTTTT
clone_size: .
v_call: TRBV2
d_call: TRBD1
j_call: TRBJ1-4

cdr3_aa: CASSPPVDRSSYEQYF
cdr3_nt: TGTGCCAGCTCACCACCGGTGGATAGGAGCTCCTACGAGCAGTACTTC
clone_size: .
v_call: TRBV18
d_call: .
j_call: TRBJ2-7

cdr3_aa: CASSGQGQGEQYF
cdr3_nt: TGTGCCAGTAGCGGACAGGGGCAGGGCGAGCAGTACTTC
clone_size: .
v_call: TRBV19
d_call: TRBD1
j_call: TRBJ2-7

cdr3_aa: CASSYGQGGTEAFF
cdr3_nt: TGTGCCAGCAGTTATGGACAGGGTGGAACTGAAGCTTTCTTT
clone_size: .
v_call: TRBV6-1
d_call: TRBD1
j_call: TRBJ1-1

cdr3_aa: CASSLGATNYGYTF
cdr3_nt: TGCGCCAGCAGCTTGGGGGCTACTAACTATGGCTACACCTTC
clone_size: once
v_call: TRBV5-1
d_call: .
j_call: TRBJ1-2

cdr3_aa: CASSPPGQAETQYF
cdr3_nt: TGTGCCAGCTCACCGCCGGGACAGGCAGAGACCCAGTACTTC
clone_size: once
v_call: TRBV18
d_call: TRBD1
j_call: TRBJ2-5

cdr3_aa: CASSDRGFGNQPQHF
cdr3_nt: TGTGCCAGCAGTGACAGGGGTTTTGGCAATCAGCCCCAGCATTTT
clone_size: .
v_call: TRBV7-2
d_call: TRBD1
j_call: TRBJ1-5

cdr3_aa: CAISGSSSGRNEQYF
cdr3_nt: TGTGCCATCAGTGGTTCATCTAGCGGGAGAAACGAGCAGTACTTC
clone_size: few
v_call: TRBV10-3
d_call: TRBD2
j_call: TRBJ2-7

cdr3_aa: CASSQVFVQGPYGYTF
cdr3_nt: TGCGCCAGCAGCCAAGTCTTCGTACAGGGGCCCTATGGCTACACCTTC
clone_size: .
v_call: TRBV4-1
d_call: TRBD1
j_call: TRBJ1-2

cdr3_aa: CASSYSQGRVETQYF
cdr3_nt: TGTGCCAGCAGTTACTCGCAGGGGCGAGTCGAGACCCAGTACTTC
clone_size: few
v_call: TRBV6-5
d_call: .
j_call: TRBJ2-5

cdr3_aa: CASTYRGVKQETQYF
cdr3_nt: TGTGCCAGCACCTACAGGGGGGTAAAACAAGAGACCCAGTACTTC
clone_size: once
v_call: TRBV6-5
d_call: TRBD1
j_call: TRBJ2-5

cdr3_aa: CASGLVGTGRTGELFF
cdr3_nt: TGTGCTAGTGGTTTGGTCGGGACAGGGCGGACCGGGGAGCTGTTTTTT
clone_size: .
v_call: TRBV12-5
d_call: TRBD1
j_call: TRBJ2-2

cdr3_aa: CASSRRTGVGYTF
cdr3_nt: TGTGCCAGCAGCCGCCGGACAGGGGTCGGCTACACCTTC
clone_size: .
v_call: TRBV13
d_call: TRBD1
j_call: TRBJ1-2

cdr3_aa: CASSPSGGTYEQYF
cdr3_nt: TGCGCCAGCAGCCCCTCAGGAGGAACGTACGAGCAGTACTTC
clone_size: once
v_call: TRBV4-1
d_call: .
j_call: TRBJ2-7

cdr3_aa: CASGQGVRQPQHF
cdr3_nt: TGTGCCAGCGGGCAGGGTGTAAGGCAGCCCCAGCATTTT
clone_size: once
v_call: TRBV19
d_call: .
j_call: TRBJ1-5

cdr3_aa: CASSPGVYGYTF
cdr3_nt: TGTGCCAGCAGTCCGGGGGTCTATGGCTACACCTTC
clone_size: .
v_call: TRBV28
d_call: .
j_call: TRBJ1-2

cdr3_aa: CSGGQGSSYNEQFF
cdr3_nt: TGCAGCGGGGGACAGGGGAGCAGTTACAATGAGCAGTTCTTC
clone_size: .
v_call: TRBV29-1
d_call: TRBD1
j_call: TRBJ2-1

cdr3_aa: CASSPTGQGNYGYTF
cdr3_nt: TGTGCCAGCTCACCCACGGGACAGGGGAACTATGGCTACACCTTC
clone_size: .
v_call: TRBV18
d_call: TRBD1
j_call: TRBJ1-2

cdr3_aa: CASSQEPWGGNEQFF
cdr3_nt: TGCGCCAGCAGCCAAGAACCGTGGGGAGGAAATGAGCAGTTCTTC
clone_size: .
v_call: TRBV4-1
d_call: .
j_call: TRBJ2-1

cdr3_aa: CASSLARADEQYF
cdr3_nt: TGTGCCAGCAGCTTAGCGCGTGCGGACGAGCAGTACTTC
clone_size: .
v_call: TRBV7-2
d_call: .
j_call: TRBJ2-7

cdr3_aa: CASSPDPNAGGYTF
cdr3_nt: TGTGCCAGCAGCCCGGACCCAAACGCGGGGGGCTACACCTTC
clone_size: .
v_call: TRBV7-9
d_call: .
j_call: TRBJ1-2

cdr3_aa: CASRYRDRDTGELFF
cdr3_nt: TGTGCCAGCAGATACCGGGACAGGGACACCGGGGAGCTGTTTTTT
clone_size: .
v_call: TRBV6-5
d_call: TRBD1
j_call: TRBJ2-2

cdr3_aa: CASQGTGIYEQYF
cdr3_nt: TGTGCCAGTCAAGGGACAGGGATCTACGAGCAGTACTTC
clone_size: .
v_call: TRBV19
d_call: TRBD1
j_call: TRBJ2-7

cdr3_aa: CASSLTRDRVYEQYF
cdr3_nt: TGTGCCAGCAGCTTAACCCGGGACAGGGTTTACGAGCAGTACTTC
clone_size: .
v_call: TRBV27
d_call: TRBD1
j_call: TRBJ2-7

cdr3_aa: CASSQESSGRWETQYF
cdr3_nt: TGCGCCAGCAGCCAAGAGTCTAGCGGGAGGTGGGAGACCCAGTACTTC
clone_size: .
v_call: TRBV4-1
d_call: TRBD2
j_call: TRBJ2-5

cdr3_aa: CASSQEYRTGGNVLTF
cdr3_nt: TGCGCCAGCAGCCAAGAGTACCGGACAGGGGGGAACGTCCTGACTTTC
clone_size: few
v_call: TRBV4-3
d_call: TRBD1
j_call: TRBJ2-6

cdr3_aa: CASSQDWGGRSYNSPLHF
cdr3_nt: TGCGCCAGCAGCCAAGATTGGGGCGGCCGCTCCTATAATTCACCCCTCCACTTT
clone_size: once
v_call: TRBV4-3
d_call: .
j_call: TRBJ1-6

cdr3_aa: CASSSGGGETQYF
cdr3_nt: TGTGCCAGCAGCTCGGGGGGCGGTGAGACCCAGTACTTC
clone_size: .
v_call: TRBV7-7
d_call: .
j_call: TRBJ2-5

cdr3_aa: CASTYSPQDSYEQYF
cdr3_nt: TGTGCCAGCACCTATTCGCCCCAGGATTCCTACGAGCAGTACTTC
clone_size: .
v_call: TRBV7-2
d_call: .
j_call: TRBJ2-7